These T cell receptor beta chains were read from a single sample in a study of TIL therapy for anti-PD-1-resistant metastatic lung cancer. The table came from immunoSEQ multiplex PCR; TCRdb's copy has only in-frame clones and leaves some out. The sample shows around 55,000 clones, about 81% of them seen only once. The material was blood, obtained at baseline. Receptors were obtained from a person aged 25 to 85 with non-small cell lung cancer. Each CDR3 is given with its conserved first and last residue. D genes are given only for firm matches. For some rows the clone size is stated as once, few or many, or as a class when expanded; others skip it.

j_call clone_size v_call d_call cdr3_nt cdr3_aa
TRBJ2-1 - TRBV4-2 - TGTGCCAGCAGCCAAGAGGAAGGAACCTACAATGAGCAGTTCTTC CASSQEEGTYNEQFF
TRBJ1-6 - TRBV6-2/TRBV6-3 - TGTGCCAGCAGCCGCGACGGCTATAATTCACCCCTCCACTTT CASSRDGYNSPLHF
TRBJ2-2 - TRBV6-4 - TGTGCCAGCAGCACCGGGACCTGGACCGGGGAGCTGTTTTTT CASSTGTWTGELFF
TRBJ2-5 once TRBV7-2 - TGTGCCAGCAGCCCCCTTGGGGGTTCCAAGACCCAGTACTTC CASSPLGGSKTQYF
TRBJ1-5 - TRBV2 - TGTGCCAGCAGGTCCGAGTACCAGCCCCAGCATTTT CASRSEYQPQHF
TRBJ2-1 - TRBV27 TRBD1 TGTGCCAGCAGTTTATCCCGACAGGGCCTCTCCTACAATGAGCAGTTCTTC CASSLSRQGLSYNEQFF
TRBJ1-5 - TRBV18 - TGTGCCAGCTCACCCGGAGGGGGGTATCAGCCCCAGCATTTT CASSPGGGYQPQHF
TRBJ1-6 - TRBV19 - TGTGCCAGTACCCCCGCCCCGAATTCACCCCTCCACTTT CASTPAPNSPLHF
TRBJ2-2 - TRBV5-5 - TGTGCCAGCAGCTTGGACGCGACCCGCAGCACCGGGGAGCTGTTTTTT CASSLDATRSTGELFF
TRBJ2-7 - TRBV4-2 - TGTGCCAGCAGCCAAGATGTCAGGGGGGTCTACGAGCAGTACTTC CASSQDVRGVYEQYF
TRBJ2-7 - TRBV7-9 TRBD1 TGTGCCAGCAGCCCATGGACAGGGACCTACGAGCAGTACTTC CASSPWTGTYEQYF
TRBJ1-5 few TRBV29-1 - TGCAGCGTTGCCCAAGGGTGGGACAATCAGCCCCAGCATTTT CSVAQGWDNQPQHF
TRBJ2-6 - TRBV18 - TGTGCCAGCTCACCGGAGACCCTTGGGGCCAACGTCCTGACTTTC CASSPETLGANVLTF
TRBJ2-1 - TRBV27 - TGTGCCAGCAGTTTAGGGGTATCAGGGGGGAATGAGCAGTTCTTC CASSLGVSGGNEQFF
TRBJ2-7 few TRBV5-8 TRBD1 TGTGCCAGCAGCTACAGACAGGGTGCCTACGAGCAGTACTTC CASSYRQGAYEQYF
TRBJ2-7 - TRBV19 - TGTGCCAGTAGCGATGGAGCAGGGGCCTACGAGCAGTACTTC CASSDGAGAYEQYF
TRBJ2-1 - TRBV15 TRBD2 TGTGCCACCAGCGTCCGGGGGGGTGGCGAGCAGTTCTTC CATSVRGGGEQFF
TRBJ1-1 once TRBV5-1 - TGCGCCAGCAGCCTTGGTTACAGGGCAATAATGAACACTGAAGCTTTCTTT CASSLGYRAIMNTEAFF
TRBJ2-5 - TRBV18 - TGTGCCAGCTCACCACGGGTTGGGCAGGGCAAAGAGACCCAGTACTTC CASSPRVGQGKETQYF
TRBJ2-7 - TRBV4-1 - TGCGCCAGCAGCCAAGAAAGGGTTTTATCCTACGAGCAGTACTTC CASSQERVLSYEQYF
TRBJ1-5 - TRBV6-6 - TGTGCCAGCAGTTATAAAGACAATAGCAATCAGCCCCAGCATTTT CASSYKDNSNQPQHF
TRBJ2-7 - TRBV28 - TGTGCCAGCAGGCACCAGAGCGACTACGAGCAGTACTTC CASRHQSDYEQYF
TRBJ2-6 once TRBV5-6 - TGTGCCAGCAGCCCTAGGGTCGTAATCCCCTCTGGGGCCAACGTCCTGACTTTC CASSPRVVIPSGANVLTF
TRBJ2-7 - TRBV3-1/TRBV3-2 - TGTGCCAGCAGCCAAGGAGGGAGCGAGCAGTACTTC CASSQGGSEQYF
TRBJ2-7 few TRBV5-1 - TGCGCCAGCAGCTTGGAACCCTTTTCTTTGGAGCAGTACTTC CASSLEPFSLEQYF
TRBJ2-7 - TRBV7-3 - TGTGCCAGCAGCGCAACCGCAGGGGTAGAGCAGTACTTC CASSATAGVEQYF
TRBJ1-2 - TRBV14 - TGTGCCAGCAGCACCGCAGGGACCCGTTTATCCTATGGCTACACCTTC CASSTAGTRLSYGYTF
TRBJ2-7 few TRBV30 TRBD2 TGTGCCTGGGACTTCCATCAGACTAGCGGCTACGAGCAGTACTTC CAWDFHQTSGYEQYF